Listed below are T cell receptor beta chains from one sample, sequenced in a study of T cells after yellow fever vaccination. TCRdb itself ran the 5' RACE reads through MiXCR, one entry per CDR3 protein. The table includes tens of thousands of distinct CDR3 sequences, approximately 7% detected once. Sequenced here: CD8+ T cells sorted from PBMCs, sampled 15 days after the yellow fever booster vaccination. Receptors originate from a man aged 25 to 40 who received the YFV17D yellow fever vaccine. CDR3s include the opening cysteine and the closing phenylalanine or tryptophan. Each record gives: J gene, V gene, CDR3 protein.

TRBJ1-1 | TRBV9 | CASSVVAGPNTEAFF
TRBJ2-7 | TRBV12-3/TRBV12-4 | CASRGQYF
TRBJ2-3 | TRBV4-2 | CASSPEKGPRTDTQYF
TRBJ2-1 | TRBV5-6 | CASSSGTNYNEQFF
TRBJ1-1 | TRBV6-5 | CASRYRALDTEAFF
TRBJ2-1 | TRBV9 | CASSVGGDSREQFF
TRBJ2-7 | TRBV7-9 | CASSPNSAEQYF
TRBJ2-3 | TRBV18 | CASSPSGTSDTQYF
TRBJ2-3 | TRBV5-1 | CASSLGLYTSGTTDTQYF
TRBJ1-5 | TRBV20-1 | CSARDRRGPQPQHF
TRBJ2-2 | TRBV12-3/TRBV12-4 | CASAFAGQNTGELFF
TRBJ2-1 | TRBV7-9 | CASSSPPSGFDNEQFF
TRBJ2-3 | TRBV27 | CASSLSGTDTQYF
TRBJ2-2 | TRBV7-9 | CASSLVSGGELFF
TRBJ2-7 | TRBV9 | CASSPSGSGGQYF
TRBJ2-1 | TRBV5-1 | CASSSRTSGRAGEQFF
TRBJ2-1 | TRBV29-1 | CSVERDRNEQFF
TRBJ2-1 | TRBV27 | CASSSSGTAEQFF
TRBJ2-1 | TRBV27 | CASSKLGPYNEQFF
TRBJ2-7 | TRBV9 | CASSNGLAGAYEQYF
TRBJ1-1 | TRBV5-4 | CASSLVVNTEAFF
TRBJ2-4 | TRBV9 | CASSVDLGLGAKNIQYF
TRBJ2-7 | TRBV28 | CASSLAGGSEQYF
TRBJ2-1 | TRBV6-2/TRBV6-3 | CASSYLLAGVYNEQFF
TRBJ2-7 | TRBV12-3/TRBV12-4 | CASSPRDDSYEQYF
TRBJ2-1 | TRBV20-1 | CSARWESSYNEQFF
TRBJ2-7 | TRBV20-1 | CSARSNRALDYEQYF
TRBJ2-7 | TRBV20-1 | CSARANSGRAAYEQYF
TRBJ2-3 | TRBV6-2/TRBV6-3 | CASSLRRLAGSEDTQYF
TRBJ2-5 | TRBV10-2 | CASSEGTGRQETQYF
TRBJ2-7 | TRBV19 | CASSIAPDYEQYF
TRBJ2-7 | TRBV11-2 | CASSRGPGLFASYEQYF
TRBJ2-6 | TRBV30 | CAWGLGANVLTF
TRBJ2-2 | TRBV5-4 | CASSLEGPRELFF
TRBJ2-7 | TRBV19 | CASSPRERYEQYF
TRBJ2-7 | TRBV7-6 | CASSWAGTGEQYF